Sequencing of this TCR beta chain was carried out in a study of shared clonotypes between healthy human individuals. Authors' data handling: Without quality scores, immunoSEQ junctional reads could not be filtered like full-length reads. Using immunoSEQ multiplex PCR, the repertoire was profiled, and TCRdb retains in-frame clones only, with some absent. The D gene and trimming were derived from the DNA, and the V and J assignments and clone size from that table. The sample has roughly 2.4 million clones; approximately 96% are singletons. This clone was counted once. The sample contains more than one DNA sequence encoding this CDR3. From germline, CDR1 is SGHNT and CDR2 YYREEE (reference sequence). This CDR3 is 11 amino acids long. The ends were cut back, 8 bases at V and 6 bases at J, with 12 bases in the middle.

The chain recombines TRBV5-4 with TRBJ2-7; D perhaps matches TRBD1 (5 bases). The receptor's source is a young man in good health. The sequenced material came from naive CD4+ T cells sorted from blood. The subset denotes: CD45RA+ positively selected. The CDR3 nucleotides are TGTGCCAGTAGTCGTGGGGCCGAGCAGTACTTC. Amino acid sequence: CASSRGAEQYF.